The 14 T cell receptor beta chains in this list originate from one sample, sequenced in a study of T-cell memory formation after mild COVID-19. TCRdb reanalysed the 5' RACE reads using MiXCR and keeps one entry per CDR3 protein. The sample contains 300,000 to 400,000 distinct CDR3 sequences, around 15% of which appear only once. The sample consisted of PBMCs or a T cell subset sorted from them (not recorded which). These TCRs come from a man aged 18 to 30 who had mild COVID-19 (a few samples of this study predate the infection). Cell type and time point are not known.

This clonotype was observed a handful of times. The chain carries TRBV7-3 and TRBJ2-3; TRBD2 matches 7 bases. Germline V gene sequence: CDR1 SGHTA, CDR2 FQGTGA. The CDR3 extends over 15 amino acids. J lost 0 bases, V lost 6 bases, and 6 bases had no gene match. The CDR3 region is CASRPRGGSTDTQYF. The CDR3, as DNA: TGTGCCAGCAGACCGCGGGGAGGGAGCACAGATACGCAGTATTTT.

V is TRBV9 and J is TRBJ2-5, with a tentative D call TRBD1 (5 bases). Trimming shortened V by 4 bases and J by 0 bases, and 10 bases separated the two germline ends. The CDR3 has 14 amino acids. Germline V lookup: CDR1 SGDLS, CDR2 YYNGEE. Written as DNA, the CDR3 is TGTGCCAGCAGCTCAGGGATCTACCAAGAGACCCAGTACTTC. Encoded protein: CASSSGIYQETQYF. Combining the CDR3 with reference TRBV9 and TRBJ2-5 gives the whole variable domain DSGVTQTPKHLITATGQRVTLRCSPRSGDLSVYWYQQSLDQGLQFLIQYYNGEERAKGNILERFSAQQFPDLHSELNLSSLELGDSALYFCASSSGIYQETQYFGPGTRLLVL.

This clonotype appeared a few times. The V gene is TRBV9, the J gene TRBJ1-4, with D possibly TRBD1 on 6 matching bases. V was trimmed by 4 bases and J by 6 bases, leaving 13 bases between them. From germline, CDR1 is SGDLS and CDR2 YYNGEE. The CDR3 loop spans 14 amino acids. CDR3 residues: CASSPWEGDEKLFF. CDR3 DNA: TGTGCCAGCAGCCCCTGGGAGGGGGATGAAAAACTGTTTTTT.

This clonotype was counted a few times. This chain links TRBV4-1 with TRBJ2-3, with 7 bases fitting TRBD2. The CDR3 loop spans 16 amino acids. Per the germline V gene, CDR1 is MGHRA and CDR2 is YSYEKL. V shed 0 bases and J 2 bases; nucleotides not matched to a gene: 5. The CDR3, as DNA: TGCGCCAGCAGCCAAGATAGGACTAGGATCACAGATACGCAGTATTTT. Protein: CASSQDRTRITDTQYF.

The CDR3 DNA follows: TGTGCCAGCAGCTTGGGTGGACAGGGCTTCTCACCCCTCCACTTT. This translates into CASSLGGQGFSPLHF. The chain employs TRBV11-2 and TRBJ1-6, with 8 bases aligning to TRBD1. The CDR3 covers 15 residues. CDR1 and CDR2 from the germline V gene are SGHAT and FQNNGV. V shed 3 bases, J shed 10 bases, and the junction held 8 bases outside the gene matches.

This clonotype has ten or more counts. This chain connects TRBV20-1 to TRBJ2-7; no reliable D call. Trimming pared 3 bases from V and 0 bases from J, leaving 9 bases between. Germline V CDR1 and CDR2: DFQATT, SNEGSKA (reference sequence). CDR3 length: 13 residues. The CDR3 loop is CSARTLSSYEQYF. The CDR3, as DNA: TGCAGTGCTAGGACACTGAGCTCCTACGAGCAGTACTTC.

This clonotype was observed a handful of times. This rearrangement joins TRBV30 to TRBJ2-7, with a weak D call TRBD2 (5 bases). V lost 0 bases and J 7 bases, leaving 7 bases between the germline ends. The CDR3 spans 11 residues. From germline, CDR1 is GTSNPN and CDR2 SVGIG (reference sequence). DNA of the CDR3: TGTGCCTGGAGTGTCGGACTTGAGCAGTACTTC. Amino acids: CAWSVGLEQYF.

The V gene is TRBV6-5, the J gene TRBJ2-2; D remains unclear. Trimming took off 11 bases at V and 1 base at J, with 11 bases between the two ends. Per the germline V gene, CDR1 is MNHEY and CDR2 is SVGAGI. CDR3 length: 13 residues. In nucleotides, the CDR3 is TGTGCCGTAAGGCACGGGAACACCGGGGAGCTGTTTTTT. Amino acid sequence: CAVRHGNTGELFF.

This clonotype came up many times. This chain joins TRBV19 and TRBJ2-6; D remains ambiguous. CDR3 length equals 15 residues. Per the germline V gene, CDR1 is LNHDA and CDR2 is SQIVND (reference sequence). V lost 7 bases to trimming and J lost 1 base, with 11 bases between them. DNA of the CDR3: TGTGCCAGTAACTTTGACTCGTCTGGGGCCAACGTCCTGACTTTC. As protein: CASNFDSSGANVLTF.

V usage is TRBV28 and J usage is TRBJ1-2; TRBD1 might be the D (5 bases). Germline CDR1 MDHEN, CDR2 SYDVKM. CDR3 length: 11 residues. Trimming removed 9 bases from V and 4 bases from J, with 9 bases in between. The CDR3 spells CASGGGYGYTF. Written as DNA, the CDR3 is TGTGCCAGTGGGGGAGGCTATGGCTACACCTTC.

At least ten counts were recorded for this clonotype. The genes are TRBV7-2 and TRBJ1-6; 9 bases are a match to TRBD1. J lost 9 bases, V lost 2 bases, and 5 bases had no gene match. The length of the CDR3 is 15 residues. The germline V gene encodes CDR1 SGHTA and CDR2 FQGNSA. The CDR3 coding sequence is TGTGCCAGCAGCTTAAGGGGACAGGGAAGTTCACCCCTCCACTTT. Translated: CASSLRGQGSSPLHF.

This rearrangement joins TRBV12-3 or TRBV12-4 to TRBJ2-1; 8 positions agree with TRBD2. The CDR3 contains 14 residues. V lost 6 bases, J lost 6 bases, and 7 bases stayed unmatched. CDR3 sequence (DNA): TGTGCCAGCAGGCGTCCCGGGACTAGCAATGAGCAGTTCTTC. Translation: CASRRPGTSNEQFF.

The rearrangement uses TRBV7-3 and TRBJ2-7, with 7 bases matching TRBD1. CDR1 and CDR2 from the germline V gene are SGHTA and FQGTGA. The CDR3 runs to 18 residues. V lost 4 bases, J lost 2 bases, and 17 bases stayed unmatched. Here the CDR3 DNA reads TGTGCCAGCAGCTCCCCATCCTTGGACAGGTCGCCGACCTACGAGCAGTACTTC. Translating gives CASSSPSLDRSPTYEQYF.

This clonotype was counted between two and nine times. The J gene is TRBJ1-5, the V gene TRBV7-8; no firm D call. From germline, CDR1 is SGHVS and CDR2 FQNEAQ. The CDR3 spans 14 residues. V shed 0 bases and J shed 7 bases, with 10 bases lying between them. The CDR3 loop is CASSLASGSQPQHF. CDR3 sequence (DNA): TGTGCCAGCAGCTTAGCATCGGGGAGCCAGCCCCAGCATTTT. Full variable domain (rest looked up from reference TRBV7-8 and TRBJ1-5): GAGVSQSPRYKVAKRGQDVALRCDPISGHVSLFWYQQALGQGPEFLTYFQNEAQLDKSGLPSDRFFAERPEGSVSTLKIQRTQQEDSAVYLCASSLASGSQPQHFGDGTRLSIL.